One and the same sample provided the 21 T cell receptor beta chains below, sequenced in a study of blood T cells in healthy people across ages (dated by TCRdb to between 2014 and 2016). Library creation used 5' RACE. The instrument given in TCRdb is Illumina HiSeq 2500. A second PCR of 7 to 11 cycles was performed with a sample-barcoded 5' primer and a J-beta primer mix. TCRdb passed the public sequencing reads through fastp at Q25 and MiXCR, retaining productive beta sequences. Merged by CDR3 protein, the rows form single entries marked with the most common genes and DNA. For this sample there are some 1.6 million distinct CDR3 sequences; about 31% appear just once. About 10% of the sample comes from the top ten. The sequencing sample was made of blood. These receptor sequences come from a woman in her 30s in good health.

This clonotype was recorded a few times. The V call is TRBV2, the J call TRBJ2-5; 9 nucleotides align to TRBD2. In germline, CDR1 is SNHLY, CDR2 FYNNEI. This CDR3 is 14 amino acids long. V shed 7 bases and J 5 bases; nucleotides not matched to a gene: 8. Here the CDR3 DNA reads TGTGCCAGCAAGTCCGGACTAGCGATGGAGACCCAGTACTTC. Its protein is CASKSGLAMETQYF.

This clonotype was seen only a few times. This chain connects TRBV11-1 to TRBJ1-1, with D possibly being TRBD1 (5 bases). The CDR3 has 15 amino acids. The germline V gene has CDR1 SGHAT and CDR2 FQDESV (reference sequence). Trimming removed 5 bases at V and 2 bases at J, with 15 bases between. CDR3 protein: CASSDQSQGNTEAFF. CDR3 coding DNA: TGTGCCAGCAGCGACCAATCTCAGGGAAACACTGAAGCTTTCTTT.

The chain is built from TRBV6-5 and TRBJ1-5; D gene unclear. CDR3 length: 15 amino acids. CDR1 and CDR2 from the germline V gene are MNHEY and SVGAGI. V lost 2 bases and J lost 1, with 9 bases in between. CDR3: CASSYRPGSNQPQHF. CDR3 nucleotides: TGTGCCAGCAGTTACCGGCCGGGGAGCAATCAGCCCCAGCATTTT.

This clonotype was detected only a few times. The chain couples TRBV27 to TRBJ1-2; 11 bases align to TRBD1. This CDR3 contains 14 residues. J was trimmed by 5 bases and V by 7 bases; bases with no gene match: 6. The V gene's germline CDR1 is MNHEY and CDR2 SMNVEV (reference sequence). CDR3 bases: TGTGCCAGCACCCCGGACAGGGGGCTTTATGGCTACACCTTC. This sequence encodes CASTPDRGLYGYTF.

This clonotype was counted only a few times. The J gene is TRBJ2-1, the V gene TRBV24-1; D possibly corresponds to TRBD1 (5 bases). Germline CDR1 reads KGHDR; CDR2 reads SFDVKD. The CDR3 is made up of 14 amino acids. Trimming took off 6 bases at V and 4 bases at J, with 12 bases between the two ends. CDR3: CATSFREDYNEQFF. CDR3 coding DNA: TGTGCCACCAGTTTCAGGGAAGATTACAATGAGCAGTTCTTC.

The chain uses TRBV28 and TRBJ2-7; 14 nucleotides align to TRBD2. Germline lookup yields CDR1 MDHEN and CDR2 SYDVKM. The CDR3 has 21 residues. J lost 4 bases, V lost 6 bases, and 23 bases had no gene match. The chain's CDR3 is CASSFGTGPGLAGAPSYEQYF. CDR3 DNA: TGTGCCAGCAGCTTCGGAACAGGGCCGGGACTAGCGGGAGCCCCCTCGTACGAGCAGTACTTC.

Concerning this clonotype itself: A much larger clonotype is one base distant, so this may be a read error. The rearrangement uses TRBV10-3 and TRBJ2-5; D gene uncertain. The DNA matches TRBJ2-7 better at its end, which makes the J call doubtful. The CDR3 is 11 amino acids. Germline V gene sequence: CDR1 ENHRY, CDR2 SYGVKD. CDR3 in DNA: TGTGCCATCAGTGACGACGGCGAGCAGTACTTC. Its translation is CAISDDGEQYF.

This chain links TRBV4-1 with TRBJ1-2; 7 bases align to TRBD1. The CDR3 has 16 residues. Trimming took 4 bases from V and 3 from J; bases not matched to a gene: 11. The germline V gene has CDR1 MGHRA and CDR2 YSYEKL. CDR3 DNA: TGCGCCAGCAGCCGCGTAGGGGGCGGGGATGACTATGGCTACACCTTC. This codes for CASSRVGGGDDYGYTF.

V gene TRBV5-1 combines with J gene TRBJ2-1; D is perhaps TRBD2 (6 bases). The CDR3 is 17 amino acids. V lost 2 bases to trimming and J lost 6 bases, with 21 bases between them. Germline V gene data show CDR1 as SGHRS and CDR2 as YFSETQ. CDR3 in amino acids: CASSFTSTASGANEQFF. The DNA for the CDR3 is TGCGCCAGCAGCTTTACTTCGACAGCCTCGGGAGCCAATGAGCAGTTCTTC. Complete variable domain (other parts from reference TRBV5-1 and TRBJ2-1): KAGVTQTPRYLIKTRGQQVTLSCSPISGHRSVSWYQQTPGQGLQFLFEYFSETQRNKGNFPGRFSGRQFSNSRSEMNVSTLELGDSALYLCASSFTSTASGANEQFFGPGTRLTVL.

V is TRBV7-6 and J is TRBJ1-1; TRBD1 matches 8 bases. With V trimmed by 6 bases and J by 2 bases, 8 bases remained unmatched. Germline-derived CDR1 and CDR2 are SGHVS and FNYEAQ. The CDR3 spans 15 residues. In DNA, the CDR3 is TGTGCCAGCAGATCATTCAGGGGGCTCAACACTGAAGCTTTCTTT. Amino acid sequence: CASRSFRGLNTEAFF.

This clonotype was seen only a few times. This chain links TRBV7-7 with TRBJ2-3, with no clear D. V was trimmed by 5 bases and J by 9 bases, leaving 18 bases between them. The CDR3 is made up of 14 amino acids. CDR1 and CDR2 (germline): SSHAT, FNYEAQ (reference sequence). The CDR3 region has the DNA TGTGCCAGCAGCGCCGGTACGGCGCCAACGACGCAGTATTTT. Amino acid sequence: CASSAGTAPTTQYF.

This clonotype appeared a few times. This chain links TRBV5-1 with TRBJ1-2; D unclear. The CDR3 runs to 14 residues. Germline CDR1 SGHRS, CDR2 YFSETQ. V was cut by 0 bases and J by 8 bases, with 14 bases left in between. The CDR3: CASSLGRQQEGYTF. As DNA, the CDR3 is TGCGCCAGCAGCTTGGGACGCCAGCAGGAGGGCTACACCTTC. Looking up the rest from reference TRBV5-1 and TRBJ1-2 gives the full variable domain: KAGVTQTPRYLIKTRGQQVTLSCSPISGHRSVSWYQQTPGQGLQFLFEYFSETQRNKGNFPGRFSGRQFSNSRSEMNVSTLELGDSALYLCASSLGRQQEGYTFGSGTRLTVV.

This clonotype was counted at least ten times. V gene TRBV7-9 combines with J gene TRBJ2-4; D unresolved. The CDR3 consists of 12 residues. Germline lookup yields CDR1 SEHNR and CDR2 FQNEAQ (reference sequence). The V gene lost 8 bases and the J gene lost 5 bases, with 10 bases spanning the gap. The CDR3 sequence is CASWRGENIQYF. DNA of the CDR3: TGTGCCAGCTGGCGAGGAGAAAACATTCAGTACTTC.

The V gene is TRBV19, the J gene TRBJ2-5; D not resolved. The CDR3 length is 16 residues. V lost 5 bases to trimming and J lost 2 bases, with 18 bases between them. Germline V gives CDR1 LNHDA, CDR2 SQIVND (reference sequence). The CDR3 here is CASSPVMAGRQETQYF. CDR3 in DNA: TGTGCCAGTAGTCCGGTGATGGCTGGCAGACAAGAGACCCAGTACTTC.

This clonotype was seen only a few times. This chain joins TRBV5-1 and TRBJ2-7, with 8 bases matching TRBD2. With V trimmed by 0 bases and J by 2 bases, 4 bases remained unmatched. Germline assignment: CDR1 SGHRS and CDR2 YFSETQ. CDR3 length: 15 amino acids. The CDR3 is CASSLGAGETYEQYF. CDR3 in DNA: TGCGCCAGCAGCTTGGGAGCGGGGGAAACCTACGAGCAGTACTTC.

The table lists this clonotype with a few counts. The rearrangement joins TRBV7-2 to TRBJ1-2; 8 bases agree with TRBD1. Per the germline V gene, CDR1 is SGHTA and CDR2 is FQGNSA. The CDR3 is 15 residues long. The V and J ends lost 5 bases and 9 bases, in that order; junction bases with no gene match: 14. CDR3: CASSDTSQGARSYTF. CDR3 in DNA: TGTGCCAGCAGCGATACGAGTCAGGGGGCTAGGAGCTACACCTTC.

A single count supports this clonotype. The rearrangement links TRBV7-9 to TRBJ1-4, with D possibly matching TRBD1 (5 bases). CDR3 length: 14 residues. V shed 3 bases and J shed 7 bases, with 12 bases lying between them. Germline V gives CDR1 SEHNR, CDR2 FQNEAQ (reference sequence). The CDR3 loop is CASSFRASGEKLFF. The CDR3 DNA follows: TGTGCCAGCAGCTTCAGGGCATCAGGTGAAAAACTGTTTTTT.

This clonotype was seen only a few times. J is TRBJ2-7 and V is TRBV27; weak D call: TRBD1 (6 bases). V dropped 5 bases and J dropped 3 bases, with 14 bases sitting between them. Per germline, CDR1 MNHEY and CDR2 SMNVEV (reference sequence). CDR3 length equals 14 residues. CDR3 in DNA: TGTGCCAGCAGTCTAGGACAGCGTTTCTACGAGCAGTACTTC. It yields the protein CASSLGQRFYEQYF.

V and J are TRBV28 and TRBJ1-5; TRBD1 aligns across 8 bases. The junction had 19 bases not matched to a gene; V was cut back by 6 bases and J by 9 bases. CDR3 length: 17 residues. Germline assignment: CDR1 MDHEN and CDR2 SYDVKM. CDR3 loop: CASSPLGAGGWSAPQHF. CDR3 nucleotide sequence: TGTGCCAGCAGCCCCTTAGGGGCAGGGGGCTGGTCGGCGCCCCAGCATTTT.

The rearrangement joins TRBV2 to TRBJ1-2; tentatively, D is TRBD1 (5 bases). Germline CDR1 and CDR2: SNHLY and FYNNEI. Trimming cost V 8 bases and J 5 bases, with 21 bases left between them. CDR3 size: 15 residues. CDR3 DNA: TGTGCCAGCCACGAATTAGGGGATGCGGGGTATGGCTACACCTTC. This gives the protein CASHELGDAGYGYTF.

The chain couples TRBV6-6 to TRBJ1-5; TRBD1 aligns across 8 bases. After removal of 6 bases from V and 3 bases from J, the junction contained 10 bases not matched to a gene. There are 16 residues in the CDR3. Germline V lookup: CDR1 MNHNY, CDR2 SVGAGI (reference sequence). The CDR3 loop reads CASSLQGQGPNQPQHF. CDR3 coding DNA: TGTGCCAGCAGCCTGCAAGGACAGGGCCCCAATCAGCCCCAGCATTTT.